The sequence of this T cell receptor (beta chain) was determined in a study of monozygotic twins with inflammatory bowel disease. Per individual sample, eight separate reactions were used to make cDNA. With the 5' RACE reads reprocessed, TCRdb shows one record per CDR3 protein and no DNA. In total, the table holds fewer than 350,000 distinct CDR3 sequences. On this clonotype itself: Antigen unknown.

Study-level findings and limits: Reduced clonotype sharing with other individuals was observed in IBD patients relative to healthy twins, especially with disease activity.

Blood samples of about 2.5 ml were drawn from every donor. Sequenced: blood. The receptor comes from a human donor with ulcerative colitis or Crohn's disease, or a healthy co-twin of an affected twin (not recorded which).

Here the CDR3 reads CASSYGGTRQVSYNEQFF. The genes are TRBV6-5 and TRBJ2-1; TCRdb selects TRBD1, and the lack of DNA leaves this call unchecked. Germline CDR1 reads MNHEY; CDR2 reads SVGAGI. The CDR3 spans 18 residues.